What follows is one T cell receptor (beta chain) and its context. The data were obtained in a study of control samples from healthy donors and cancer patients. Some clones are missing from TCRdb's copy, which holds only in-frame ones; the method was immunoSEQ multiplex PCR. The table includes about 64,000 clones, more than 90% detected once. The sequence was obtained from a man aged 35 to 55 with colorectal cancer. Sequencing was performed on PBMCs.

CDR3 residues: CASSVGTGALNEKLFF. The CDR3 DNA sequence: TGTGCCAGCAGCGTAGGGACAGGGGCGCTTAATGAAAAACTGTTTTTT. V and J are TRBV9 and TRBJ1-4; 9 positions match TRBD1. Unmatched junction bases numbered 4, after V lost 0 bases and J lost 4 bases. The germline CDR1 and CDR2 sequences are SGDLS and YYNGEE. The CDR3 consists of 16 residues.